The present entry profiles one T cell receptor (beta chain) with its context. Its binding antigen is unknown. No much larger clonotype is one base removed from it; base qualities were not supplied. The germline V gene (reference sequence) provides CDR1 LNHDA and CDR2 SQIVND. V loses 2 bases, J loses 1 base, and the germline ends lie 5 bases apart. The CDR3, cysteine through phenylalanine, is 14 amino acids long. The entry retains the CDR3 DNA only, 42 bases that are in frame from base 1. The entry originates in a study of cytomegalovirus exposure and HLA in healthy donors (dated by TCRdb to 2016 to 2017). With regard to the full study: In an earlier analysis of some 550 of the donors, around 290 Gb of sequence data and 117 million unique TCR beta sequences from 150 million to 200 million T cells were reported. Along with the approximately 700-subject first cohort, a separate validation cohort of over a hundred different subjects was used. Alongside the repertoire data, information on donor age, sex, ethnicity and CMV serostatus was compiled. The later analysis used no new phenotypic data to find candidate immune exposures, relying instead on TCR beta sequences and their occurrence across donors. High-throughput TCR immunosequencing, statistical association of individual TCRs with disease status, and machine learning were combined to predict cytomegalovirus infection status. In a later genetic analysis, genome-wide SNP genotypes for about three fifths of the 666 donors were used, and that subset was treated as a discovery cohort. Every discovery cohort repertoire had been produced on one sequencing platform. Of the 398 genotyped donors, over 65% fell in the genetic ancestry cluster associated with self-reported Caucasian donors. To study patterns of TCR occurrence, a later analysis re-analyzed previously published TCR beta repertoires from 500 to 850 donors and added high-resolution HLA genotyping. The study aimed to test whether signatures of past pathogen exposure could be identified by cataloging public T cell receptors. Because of strong linkage in the cohort, five DR-DQ haplotypes were treated as single units for association and clustering. An early release covering roughly 640 HLA-typed donors comprised 250 to 350 gigabases of sequencing data and around 80 million unique TCR sequences. To decide whether each TCR beta V gene segment behaved as functional or pseudogenic, an earlier analysis of approximately 590 of the donors relied on high-throughput TCR beta sequencing. The study used immunosequencing to profile the T cell repertoires of approximately 650 subjects and linked those repertoires to cytomegalovirus serostatus. Class I and class II HLA loci were covered by the typing at four-digit resolution. Across 398 genotyped donors of the cohort, an average of roughly 250,000 unique TCR beta nucleotide sequences per donor were sequenced, and approximately 19% of those sequences were non-productive. Typing coverage varied by locus: roughly 629-630 donors for A, B, C, DRB1 and DQB1; around 560 for DQA1; over 600 for DPA1; fewer than 480 for DPB1. Here is what the overall study found, with its caveats: Broadly in line with IMGT annotations, most TCR beta V segments showed up in productive rearrangements about 87% or about 30% of the time in an earlier analysis of several hundred of the donors. A later analysis found that HLA-associated TCR beta chains were more clonally expanded and had lower generation probabilities than equally common non-associated chains. Sequencing depth was assumed to be roughly uniform across donors in the presence/absence analyses, though that assumption may not hold. In a later analysis, some 17,000 TCR beta sequences were associated with specific HLA alleles at a false discovery rate of 0.05. The classifier was reported to diagnose cytomegalovirus status with high specificity and sensitivity in both the original and validation cohorts. According to a later analysis, most CMV-associated TCR beta chains appeared to be HLA-restricted, and the HLA associations seemed to be driven largely by CMV exposure. A cluster of highly shared sequence variants was judged likely to represent a technical artifact of the sequencing pipeline. Correlated functional status among segregating V segments might reflect linkage disequilibrium, but an unknown experimental factor could not be ruled out. In a later analysis, the rate of TCR association differed among HLA loci, with DRB1 alleles having the most associated TCRs and HLA-C alleles having the fewest. HLA typing was unavailable for some donors at each locus, so association tests used only the typed subset. Only TCR beta chains were sequenced in this cohort, and the absence of alpha or paired-chain data limited detectable features. When HLA alleles, especially DR and DQ, strongly co-occurred, attributing TCR associations to individual alleles was difficult. Because counts were too low, seventeen rarely observed V segments, including chromosome 9 orphons, were excluded from the earlier analysis of about 500 of the donors. According to a later genetic analysis, donors in an Asian-associated ancestry cluster had fewer N-insertions in productive TCRs than the approximately 610-donor mean. In a later analysis, several top co-occurrence clusters were reported to appear linked to parvovirus B19, influenza, CMV and Epstein-Barr virus. Most TCR sequences were seen in very few donors, while some public TCRs were found in many individuals. In vitro tests confirmed that a few of the cytomegalovirus-associated TCR beta chains recognize cytomegalovirus antigens. According to the authors, the approach could potentially be generalized to other disease states and immunological phenotypes. A total of roughly 160 TCR beta chains were listed by the study as associated with cytomegalovirus. The 87-base-pair reads could not distinguish some IMGT-functional V segments, including TRBV6-2 and TRBV6-3, so those segments were excluded. A further reported finding was that TCR beta sequences accurately predicted the HLA-A and HLA-B alleles for most subjects in the first cohort. Immune exposure information for the cohort was limited to CMV serostatus. V-gene and J-gene trimming of TCR beta chains was associated with a missense DCLRE1C variant in a later genetic analysis, and the association was replicated in an independent cohort.

The cohort was made up of under 800 healthy bone marrow donors. At the time of sampling, all cohort members were nominally healthy, though unrecorded immune exposures were likely present. The donor was CMV seropositive and belonged to the group of 250 to 350 seropositive cohort members. Every donor gave a peripheral blood sample, and the peripheral blood mononuclear cells from that sample were used for TCR beta sequencing. The Qiagen DNeasy Blood Extraction Kit was used to extract genomic DNA from the blood cell samples. Library construction relied on the immunoSEQ multiplex PCR assay. For the multiplex PCR, a mixture combining 60 forward primers for TCR Vbeta segments and 13 reverse primers for TCR Jbeta segments was used. The CDR3 region of rearranged TCR beta genes was amplified from genomic DNA by a multiplex PCR assay. On the Illumina HiSeq System, the amplified TCR beta libraries were sequenced as 87-base-pair reads. The authors processed their data as follows. A later analysis counted some 74 million unique TCR beta chains across the 550 to 750 repertoires, and 10 million to 12 million of these chains were shared by at least two donors. Raw reads were error-corrected and collapsed into unique sequences by a nearest-neighbor algorithm in which closely related sequences were merged to remove PCR and sequencing errors. Alignment of CDR3 sequences to IMGT reference sequences was used to assign V, D and J gene segments. For a sequence to be retained, at least a six-nucleotide match to both a V gene segment and a J gene segment was required. A rearrangement was called productive if the CDR3 had no stop codons and remained in frame with V and J, and every other rearrangement was called non-productive. CDR3 was defined by IMGT convention, running from the second conserved V-encoded cysteine to the conserved J-encoded phenylalanine. Sequences without an unambiguous match to a single V gene segment were excluded from the earlier analysis of 587 of the donors. An earlier analysis of under 750 of the donors called V segments functional above 56.7% productive rearrangements and segregating when the between-donor standard deviation exceeded 5%. A statistical classification framework was built to diagnose cytomegalovirus status from the catalog of TCR beta chain sequences. In a later analysis, V and J genes were assigned by comparing TCR nucleotide sequences against IMGT/GENE-DB human TR gene sequences. A later analysis assigned CDR3 sequences and most-parsimonious VDJ recombination scenarios with the TCRdist pipeline. In a later analysis, each TCR beta chain was defined by its CDR3 amino acid sequence together with its V-gene family, and reads without a unique V-gene family were excluded. In a later analysis, 500 to 700 highly shared, low-generation-probability nucleotide sequences were removed to address suspected cross-contamination and a sequencing artifact. For each public chain, a later analysis derived a clonal expansion index from normalized ranks of inferred template counts within each repertoire. Generation probabilities in a later analysis came from a VDJ recombination model fitted to out-of-frame rearrangements, and those results were checked against IGoR. In a later analysis, hypergeometric tests were used to score TCR-TCR, TCR-HLA and TCR-CMV co-occurrence, with a repertoire-size bias correction applied to TCR pairs. In a later analysis, false discovery rates were estimated by permuting HLA or CMV assignments 20 times. In a later analysis, co-occurring TCRs were grouped using DBSCAN, and TCRdist sequence similarity was added for clustering within HLA-allele-positive subsets. Co-occurrence clustering excluded repertoires with fewer than 30,000 or more than 120,000 public chains, plus five with anomalous nucleotide sharing. Not all clones reach the TCRdb copy of this immuneACCESS table, which keeps in-frame sequences only. Checked studies attribute under half of the gap to unresolved V genes and leave the rest unexplained. V and J calls and clone size come straight from that table; D and trimming were deduced from the DNA. Present in this sample are 130,000 or so clones, about two thirds of which were seen just once. Jointly, the top ten make up approximately 4.2% of the sample.

This sequence uses TRBV19 and TRBJ2-2; TRBD2 is a possible D gene, resting on 5 matching bases. Sequencing input: PBMCs. This TCR came from a man aged 50 to 59 in good health and CMV-seropositive. CDR3 region: CASSISGNTGELFF. The DNA sequence is TGTGCCAGTAGTATAAGCGGGAACACCGGGGAGCTGTTTTTT.